This T cell receptor (beta chain) is drawn from a study of shared clonotypes between healthy human individuals (dated by TCRdb to about 2020). Turning to the overall study: A few men and a couple of women, aged 18 to 49 years, made up the cohort. The study deeply sequenced blood TCR repertoires of five healthy adults to estimate repertoire size and the extent of clonotype sharing between individuals. For each donor, three plates each were used for CD4 naive and CD4 memory, two plates were used for CD8 naive, and one plate was used for CD8 memory. Between about 0.8 and 9 billion PBMCs per donor were obtained by leukapheresis. To increase sequencing depth and limit assay-specific biases, TCR repertoire library preparation and sequencing were carried out by different laboratories using diverse techniques.

In the case of this clone: Its cognate antigen has yet to be identified. No much larger clonotype is one base removed from it; base qualities were not supplied.

TCR CDR3 regions were amplified from genomic DNA by multiplex PCR using the deep immunoSEQ assay. Genomic DNA extracted from each cell subset was distributed evenly over all wells of several immunoSEQ 96-well plates, and each plate served as one replicate. For sorted subsets, each replicate PCR was loaded with approximately 0.2 ug genomic DNA, equivalent to roughly 30,000 T cell genomes. Purified libraries were measured with a Qubit 3.0 fluorometer, size-checked on a Bioanalyzer 2100, and measured again with the KAPA Library Quantification kit. A separate single-read 150-cycle Illumina NextSeq 550 flow cell was used to sequence each immunoSEQ 96-well plate. The authors' pipeline ran thus. Because the immunoSEQ output included only junctional sequences and no quality scores, the filtering could not be the same as the filtering used for full-length reads. Sequences were annotated with PyIR, a Python wrapper for IgBLAST v1.9, and V/J genes and CDR3 were assigned using IMGT germline references. Reads were removed for weak V/J assignments (E-value above 1e-6), missing CDR3, stop codons, out-of-frame junctions, or ambiguous translated residues. V3J clonotypes were defined as sequences sharing the same inferred V gene, J gene, and CDR3 amino acid sequence. Percentage overlap between repertoires was calculated by dividing the number of shared unique clonotypes by the size of the smaller repertoire. Three approaches were used to assess repertoire richness: RTK rarefaction, the Chao1 estimator, and Recon v2.1 estimates of unobserved clonotypes. Generation probabilities were computed with OLGA for all TCRbeta clonotypes obtained by the gDNA method from a handful of donors. TCRdb took this table from immuneACCESS and kept in-frame rearrangements with V and J called. Such tables lack part of the clones; where checked against another copy, unresolved V genes explain under half of the gap, and the rest is unexplained. V and J calls and clone size are as listed in that table; D and trimming were resolved from the DNA. Present in this sample are about 820,000 clones, approximately 92% of which were seen just once. The top ten clones comprise more than 20% of the sample.

What the work shows at the level of the full study, not this receptor alone: Sharing across a few donors was observed for around 5% of naive CD4, over 3% of naive CD8, 2% to 2.5% of memory CD4, and less than 0.45% of memory CD8 clonotypes. Sampling was restricted to blood, and TCR repertoires in tissue are likely to differ from TCR repertoires in blood. Naive subsets generally had larger estimated clonotype richness than memory subsets did. Higher generation probabilities were observed for clonotypes shared by all four sorted-subset donors than for non-shared clonotypes. Because the study included a small number of donors, the genetic and exposure-history diversity represented was limited. Rarefaction of sorted-subset datasets indicated incomplete sequencing despite the large sequencing depth. Pairwise subsampling led to the expectation that sequencing depth would affect the degree of clonotype sharing among donors.

CD8 naive samples were obtained by positive selection for CCR7 among CD45RO-negative cells, yielding a CD45RA+CCR7+ population from which TemRA cells were excluded. The donors were healthy, HIV-negative adults with no recently reported acute infections or vaccinations. Only Caucasian adults living in Nashville, Tennessee, USA were represented among the donors. Blood was collected by leukapheresis, and PBMCs were isolated by Ficoll-Histopaque density gradient centrifugation and then cryopreserved in liquid nitrogen vapor phase. Analytical flow cytometry was used to check the purity and quantity of each magnetically sorted T cell population. Genomic DNA was isolated from each sorted fraction and quantified by UV absorbance on a Nanodrop 2000c. V trim: 0 bases; J trim: 2 bases; unmatched bases: 14. As encoded in the germline V gene, CDR1 is LGHNA while CDR2 is YSLEER. Its CDR3 holds 19 amino acids, cysteine through phenylalanine. Of all the DNA, just the CDR3 is kept, 57 bases in frame from base 1.

This TCR derives from a man in his thirties or forties in good health. Here the chain combines TRBV4-3 and TRBJ2-3; TRBD2 aligns with 7 central bases. The specimen sequenced was naive CD8+ T cells sorted from blood. Taken with the paper, the label for cell subset or site translates to: CD45RA+CCR7+. The sequenced DNA: TGCGCCAGCAGCCAAGACTATTTGGCGGGAGAGCCCATCACAGATACGCAGTATTTT. It encodes CASSQDYLAGEPITDTQYF.